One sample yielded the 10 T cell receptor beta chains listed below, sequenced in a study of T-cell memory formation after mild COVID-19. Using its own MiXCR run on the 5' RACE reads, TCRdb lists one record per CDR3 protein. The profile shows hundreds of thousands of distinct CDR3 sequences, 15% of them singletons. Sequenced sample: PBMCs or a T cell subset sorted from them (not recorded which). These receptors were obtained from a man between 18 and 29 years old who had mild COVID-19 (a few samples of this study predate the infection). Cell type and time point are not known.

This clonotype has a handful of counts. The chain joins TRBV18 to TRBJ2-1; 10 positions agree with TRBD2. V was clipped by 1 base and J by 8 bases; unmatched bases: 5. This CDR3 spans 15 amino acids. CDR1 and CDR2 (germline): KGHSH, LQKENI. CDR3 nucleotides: TGTGCCAGCTCACCACTAATAGCGGGGGGCCATGAGCAGTTCTTC. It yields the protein CASSPLIAGGHEQFF.

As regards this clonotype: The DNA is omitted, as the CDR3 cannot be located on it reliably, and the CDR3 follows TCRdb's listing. CDR3 sequence: CSARVAGGNEKMFF. This chain joins TRBV20-1 and TRBJ1-4. The CDR3 contains 14 residues when both ends are counted. CDR1 is DFQATT and CDR2 is SNEGSKA in the germline V gene (reference sequence).

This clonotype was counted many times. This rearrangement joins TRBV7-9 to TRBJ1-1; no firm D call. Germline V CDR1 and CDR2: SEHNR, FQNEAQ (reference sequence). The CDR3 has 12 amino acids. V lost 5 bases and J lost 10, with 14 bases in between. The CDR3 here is CASSPIQVGAFF. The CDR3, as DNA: TGTGCCAGCAGCCCCATTCAAGTTGGAGCTTTCTTT.

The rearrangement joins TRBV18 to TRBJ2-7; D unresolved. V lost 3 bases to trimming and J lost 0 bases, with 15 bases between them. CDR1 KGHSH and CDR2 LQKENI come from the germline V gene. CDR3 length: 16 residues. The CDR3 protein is CASSPSSRLSSYEQYF. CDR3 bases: TGTGCCAGCTCACCGAGCTCCAGATTGAGCTCCTACGAGCAGTACTTC.

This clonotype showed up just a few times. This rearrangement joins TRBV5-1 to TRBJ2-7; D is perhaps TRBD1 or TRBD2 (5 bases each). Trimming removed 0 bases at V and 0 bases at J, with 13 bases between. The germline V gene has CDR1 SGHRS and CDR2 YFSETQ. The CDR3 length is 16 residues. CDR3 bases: TGCGCCAGCAGCTTGGCGCTGGGGGTGAGCTCCTACGAGCAGTACTTC. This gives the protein CASSLALGVSSYEQYF.

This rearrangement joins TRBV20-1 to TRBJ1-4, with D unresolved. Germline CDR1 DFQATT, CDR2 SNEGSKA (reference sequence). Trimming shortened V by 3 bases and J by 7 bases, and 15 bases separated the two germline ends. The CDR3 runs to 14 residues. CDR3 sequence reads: CSASPREIGEKLFF. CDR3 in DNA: TGCAGTGCTAGTCCTAGGGAAATTGGTGAAAAACTGTTTTTT.

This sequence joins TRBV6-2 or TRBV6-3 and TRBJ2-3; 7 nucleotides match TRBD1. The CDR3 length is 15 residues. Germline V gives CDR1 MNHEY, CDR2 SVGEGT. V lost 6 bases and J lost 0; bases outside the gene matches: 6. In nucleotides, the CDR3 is TGTGCCAGCAGACAGGACAGGACGAGCACAGATACGCAGTATTTT. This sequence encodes CASRQDRTSTDTQYF.

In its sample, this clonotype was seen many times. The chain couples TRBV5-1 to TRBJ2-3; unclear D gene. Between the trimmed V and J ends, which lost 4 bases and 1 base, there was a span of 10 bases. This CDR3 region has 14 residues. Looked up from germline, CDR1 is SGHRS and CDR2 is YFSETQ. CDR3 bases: TGCGCCAGCAGCCTGGATGAGGGCACAGATACGCAGTATTTT. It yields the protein CASSLDEGTDTQYF.

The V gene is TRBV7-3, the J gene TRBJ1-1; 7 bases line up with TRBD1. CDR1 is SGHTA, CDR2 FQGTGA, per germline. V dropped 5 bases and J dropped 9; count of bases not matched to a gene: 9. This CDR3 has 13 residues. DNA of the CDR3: TGTGCCAGCAGCCTGGACAGGAAAGGACAAGCTTTCTTT. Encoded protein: CASSLDRKGQAFF.

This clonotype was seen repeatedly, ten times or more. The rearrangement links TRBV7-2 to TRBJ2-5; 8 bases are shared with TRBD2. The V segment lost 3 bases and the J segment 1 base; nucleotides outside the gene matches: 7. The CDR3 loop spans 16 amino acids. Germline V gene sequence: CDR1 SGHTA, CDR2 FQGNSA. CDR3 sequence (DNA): TGTGCCAGCAGCTTTGGGAATAGCGGGGTCCAAGAGACCCAGTACTTC. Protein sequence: CASSFGNSGVQETQYF.